In its sample, the clone carrying this TCR beta chain was seen a few times. This sample is drawn from a study of cytotoxic CD8 clonotypes in ibrutinib-treated CLL. Generated by immunoSEQ multiplex PCR, the TCRdb table keeps only in-frame clones and is missing some. This table has roughly 300,000 clones, roughly 76% appearing once. Trimming pared 2 bases from V and 6 bases from J, leaving 11 bases between. Germline assignment: CDR1 MNHNS and CDR2 SASEGT. This CDR3 region has 14 residues. The genes are TRBV6-1 and TRBJ1-5; D remains ambiguous. This clonotype originated in a human donor with chronic lymphocytic leukemia. The source was PBMCs, collected at disease progression, from a patient treated with ibrutinib. The DNA for the CDR3 is TGTGCCAGCAGTGAAATGGGTCTCGGTCAGCCCCAGCATTTT. It translates to CASSEMGLGQPQHF.